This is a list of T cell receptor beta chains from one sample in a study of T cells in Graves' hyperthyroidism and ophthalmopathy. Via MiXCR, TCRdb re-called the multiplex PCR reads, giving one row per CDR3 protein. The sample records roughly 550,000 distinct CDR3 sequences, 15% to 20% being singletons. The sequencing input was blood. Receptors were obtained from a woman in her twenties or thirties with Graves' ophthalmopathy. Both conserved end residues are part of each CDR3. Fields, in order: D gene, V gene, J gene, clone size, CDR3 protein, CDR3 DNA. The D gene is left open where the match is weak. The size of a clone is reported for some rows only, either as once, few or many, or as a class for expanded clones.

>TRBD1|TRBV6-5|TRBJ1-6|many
CASSYSMTGGYNSPLHF
TGTGCCAGCAGTTACTCGATGACAGGGGGATATAATTCACCCCTCCACTTT
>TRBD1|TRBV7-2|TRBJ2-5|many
CASSSLSRAGGGETQYF
TGTGCCAGCAGCTCCCTATCAAGGGCAGGGGGCGGGGAGACCCAGTACTTC
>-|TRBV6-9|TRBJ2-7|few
CASSSPGGNSYEQYF
TGTGCCAGCAGTTCGCCAGGGGGGAACTCCTACGAGCAGTACTTC
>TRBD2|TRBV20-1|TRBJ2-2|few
CSANRREGGVGTGELFF
TGCAGTGCAAATCGGCGGGAGGGCGGGGTAGGCACCGGGGAGCTGTTTTTT
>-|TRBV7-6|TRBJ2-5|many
CASETGGAQTQYF
TGTGCCAGCGAAACTGGGGGAGCACAGACCCAGTACTTC
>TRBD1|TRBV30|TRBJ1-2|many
CAWSVHGQAGGYTF
TGTGCCTGGAGTGTACACGGACAGGCGGGTGGCTACACCTTC
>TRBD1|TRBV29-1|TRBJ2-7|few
CSVRDSAYEQYF
TGCAGCGTTCGGGACAGTGCCTACGAGCAGTACTTC
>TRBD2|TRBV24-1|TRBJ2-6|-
CATSDPSGSPFSGANVLTF
TGTGCCACCAGTGATCCTAGCGGGAGTCCCTTTTCTGGGGCCAACGTCCTGACTTTC
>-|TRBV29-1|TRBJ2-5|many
CSVLLQDTRYKTQYF
TGCAGCGTCCTGCTCCAGGACACGCGGTACAAGACCCAGTACTTC
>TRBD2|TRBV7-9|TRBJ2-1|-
CASSPRGLAGENEQFF
TGTGCCAGCAGCCCCCGCGGACTAGCGGGAGAAAATGAGCAGTTCTTC
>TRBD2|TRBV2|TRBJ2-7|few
CASRALAGGSYEQYF
TGTGCCAGCAGGGCACTAGCGGGAGGCTCCTACGAGCAGTACTTC
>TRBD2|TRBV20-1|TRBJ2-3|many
CSALGLAGKDTQYF
TGCAGTGCCCTGGGACTAGCGGGCAAGGATACGCAGTATTTT
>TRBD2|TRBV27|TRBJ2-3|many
CASRKRETDTQYF
TGTGCCAGCAGAAAGCGGGAAACAGATACGCAGTATTTT
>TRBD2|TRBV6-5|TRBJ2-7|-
CASSYTLAGAGEQYF
TGTGCCAGCAGTTACACTCTAGCGGGAGCAGGCGAGCAGTACTTC
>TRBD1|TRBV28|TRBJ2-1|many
CASSLGTGCMGCEQFF
TGTGCCAGCAGCCTCGGGACAGGGTGTATGGGTTGTGAGCAGTTCTTC